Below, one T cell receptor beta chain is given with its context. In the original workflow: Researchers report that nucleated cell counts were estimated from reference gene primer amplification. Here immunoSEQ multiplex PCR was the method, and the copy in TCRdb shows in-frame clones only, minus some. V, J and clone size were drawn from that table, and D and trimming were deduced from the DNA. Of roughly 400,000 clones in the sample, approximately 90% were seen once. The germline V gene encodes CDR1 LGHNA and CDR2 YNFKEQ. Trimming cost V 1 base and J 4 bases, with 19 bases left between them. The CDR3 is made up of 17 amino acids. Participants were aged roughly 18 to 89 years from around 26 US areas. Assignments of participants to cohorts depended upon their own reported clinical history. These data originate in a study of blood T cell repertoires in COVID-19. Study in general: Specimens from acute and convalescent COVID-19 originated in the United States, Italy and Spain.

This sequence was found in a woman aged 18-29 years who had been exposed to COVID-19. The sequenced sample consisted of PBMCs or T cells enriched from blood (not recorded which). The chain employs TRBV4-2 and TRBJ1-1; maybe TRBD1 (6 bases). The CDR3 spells CASSQVKSQGRATEAFF. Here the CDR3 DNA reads TGTGCCAGCAGCCAAGTAAAATCCCAGGGGCGGGCCACTGAAGCTTTCTTT.